These T cell receptor beta chains were read from a single sample in a study of cytomegalovirus exposure and HLA in healthy donors. The table came from immunoSEQ multiplex PCR; TCRdb's copy has only in-frame clones and leaves some out. The table shows roughly 120,000 clones, with 80% occurring only once. Sequencing input: PBMCs. These receptors were collected from a man aged 30-40 years in good health and CMV-seronegative. CDR3s include the opening cysteine and the closing phenylalanine or tryptophan. The D gene is left open where the match is weak. Clone size is shown for a subset of rows, as once, few, many or a class of expanded clone.

J gene,V gene,clone size,D gene,CDR3 DNA,CDR3 protein
TRBJ1-5,TRBV6-1,-,-,TGTGCCAGCACTGAATGGGTCAGGCAGCCCCAGCATTTT,CASTEWVRQPQHF
TRBJ1-2,TRBV6-5,-,TRBD1,TGTGCCAGCAGTTACTTTCCGGGACAGGGAACGGATGGCTACACCTTC,CASSYFPGQGTDGYTF
TRBJ1-6,TRBV18,-,TRBD1,TGTGCCAGCTCACCGAATGACAGGGTGGGTTCACCCCTCCACTTT,CASSPNDRVGSPLHF
TRBJ2-1,TRBV7-2,-,TRBD1,TGTGCCAGCAGCAAGGACAGGGGGCCTTACAATGAGCAGTTCTTC,CASSKDRGPYNEQFF
TRBJ2-2,TRBV18,-,TRBD1,TGTGCCAGCTCCAACAGGGGTCGAAACACCGGGGAGCTGTTTTTT,CASSNRGRNTGELFF
TRBJ1-1,TRBV4-3,-,-,TGCGCCAGCAGCAAAACCGCGGGGGAAGCTGAAGCTTTCTTT,CASSKTAGEAEAFF
TRBJ1-1,TRBV5-1,-,TRBD1,TGCGCCAGCAGCGACGGACAGGGAACTGAAGCTTTCTTT,CASSDGQGTEAFF
TRBJ1-1,TRBV2,few,-,TGTGCCAGCAGTGAAGAGGGGGTCGGCACTGAAGCTTTCTTT,CASSEEGVGTEAFF
TRBJ1-1,TRBV4-1,-,-,TGCGCCAGCAGCCCGACGCACAGTTCCCTGAACACTGAAGCTTTCTTT,CASSPTHSSLNTEAFF
TRBJ2-7,TRBV28,-,-,TGTGCCAGCAGTTTTTTTCCAGGGTCGGCCTACGAGCAGTACTTC,CASSFFPGSAYEQYF
TRBJ2-7,TRBV5-4,-,-,TGTGCCAGCAGCTTGGCGGGAGCCGTCGAGCAGTACTTC,CASSLAGAVEQYF
TRBJ1-1,TRBV5-1,-,TRBD1,TGCGCCAGCAGCCAGGGACAGGGGTCTGAAGCTTTCTTT,CASSQGQGSEAFF
TRBJ1-2,TRBV4-1,-,TRBD1,TGCGCCAGCAGCCAAGTTCCGGGACAGCTCTATGGCTACACCTTC,CASSQVPGQLYGYTF
TRBJ1-4,TRBV7-2,few,-,TGTGCCAGCAGCTCGGGGCGGGGGGGCCCAACTAATGAAAAACTGTTTTTT,CASSSGRGGPTNEKLFF
TRBJ2-5,TRBV28,-,-,TGTGCCAGCAGTCCCCCCTCCTCGGAGACCCAGTACTTC,CASSPPSSETQYF
TRBJ2-5,TRBV5-4,-,-,TGTGCCAGCAGCTCCTTTGGGGAGGAGTACCAAGAGACCCAGTACTTC,CASSSFGEEYQETQYF
TRBJ1-2,TRBV6-8,-,-,TGTGCCAGCAGACGCCAGTTTATCAGTGACTATGGCTACACCTTC,CASRRQFISDYGYTF
TRBJ2-7,TRBV6-1,-,TRBD1,TGTGCCACAGCTCCTTTGGGACAGGGCTACGAGCAGTACTTC,CATAPLGQGYEQYF
TRBJ2-7,TRBV6-5,-,-,TGTGCCAGCAGTTCGTATGGACTACGCCACGAGCAGTACTTC,CASSSYGLRHEQYF
TRBJ2-1,TRBV7-9,many,TRBD1,TGTGCCAGCAGCCCGCGGTTAGGGGGCTCGGCTTTTGTGGGTGAGCAGTTCTTC,CASSPRLGGSAFVGEQFF
TRBJ2-3,TRBV15,-,-,TGTGCCACCAGCCAAGGGGGAGGGCCTAGCGGCTCTCGCACAGATACGCAGTATTTT,CATSQGGGPSGSRTDTQYF